These 28 T cell receptor beta chains came from one sample sequenced in a study of cytomegalovirus exposure and HLA in healthy donors. PCR used 60 Vbeta primers and 13 Jbeta primers. Measured with immunoSEQ multiplex PCR; TCRdb has only the in-frame clones, and not every one. The sample yields some 130,000 clones, more than 75% seen once. What was sequenced was PBMCs. All receptors come from a female donor in good health and CMV-seronegative.

The V call is TRBV11-2, the J call TRBJ2-3; weak D call: TRBD2 (5 bases). From germline, CDR1 is SGHAT and CDR2 FQNNGV. This CDR3 is 12 amino acids long. V lost 1 base and J 9 bases, leaving 8 bases between the germline ends. CDR3 nucleotides: TGTGCCAGCAGCTTAGTACTAGGGACGCAGTATTTT. Translated, it gives CASSLVLGTQYF.

To note about this clone: In the same sample, other DNA sequences code for this CDR3. The V call is TRBV7-2, the J call TRBJ2-2; the D is unclear. V was shortened by 4 bases and J by 1 base, with 7 bases between the two germline ends. This CDR3 contains 14 residues. In germline, CDR1 is SGHTA, CDR2 FQGNSA. CDR3 nucleotide sequence: TGTGCCAGCAGCTCCCTCAGGAACACCGGGGAGCTGTTTTTT. Protein product: CASSSLRNTGELFF.

This chain joins TRBV28 and TRBJ1-2, with D tentatively TRBD1 (5 bases). Germline CDR1 is MDHEN and CDR2 is SYDVKM. V lost 3 bases to trimming and J lost 4 bases, with 15 bases between them. This CDR3 spans 15 amino acids. The CDR3 here is CASSLGGREGYGYTF. The CDR3 DNA sequence: TGTGCCAGCAGTTTGGGTGGCAGGGAGGGCTATGGCTACACCTTC.

This clone appeared once. The chain recombines TRBV11-2 with TRBJ2-5, with D maybe TRBD1 (5 bases). V lost 3 bases, J lost 2 bases, and 7 bases lay in between. The CDR3 consists of 13 residues. The germline gives CDR1 SGHAT, CDR2 FQNNGV. The CDR3 here is CASSLTVQETQYF. Written as DNA, the CDR3 is TGTGCCAGCAGCTTGACAGTTCAAGAGACCCAGTACTTC.

A note on this clone: At one end the junction does not follow the germline gene, possibly because of a read error. The identical CDR3 is also encoded by other nucleotide sequences in the sample. DNA for the CDR3: TGTGCTAGCAGCTTCGGGACTAGCGGATACTACGAGCAGTACTTC. It encodes CASSFGTSGYYEQYF. The gene calls are TRBV11-2 and TRBJ2-7; 11 bases are shared with TRBD2. Germline CDR1 reads SGHAT; CDR2 reads FQNNGV. The CDR3 covers 15 residues.

This chain links TRBV6-5 with TRBJ1-6; TRBD1 might be the D (6 bases). V gave up 6 bases and J gave up 2 bases, with 11 bases separating them. CDR3 length equals 15 residues. Germline CDR1 reads MNHEY; CDR2 reads SVGAGI. CDR3 nucleotides: TGTGCCAGCAGCCAACAGGGAGCCTATAATTCACCCCTCCACTTT. Its translation: CASSQQGAYNSPLHF.

The chain employs TRBV9 and TRBJ2-7, with D maybe TRBD1 (6 bases). Germline loops: CDR1 SGDLS, CDR2 YYNGEE. The V end lost 3 bases, the J end lost 2 bases, and 12 bases lay between the germline ends. The CDR3 covers 14 residues. CDR3 loop: CASSARDNPYEQYF. As DNA, the CDR3 is TGTGCCAGCAGCGCCCGGGACAACCCCTACGAGCAGTACTTC.

V is TRBV6-6 and J is TRBJ2-7; 7 nucleotides agree with TRBD1. CDR3 size: 13 residues. Unmatched junction bases numbered 6, after V lost 7 bases and J lost 3 bases. Per the germline V gene, CDR1 is MNHNY and CDR2 is SVGAGI (reference sequence). CDR3 amino acids: CASNEQGYYEQYF. The CDR3, as DNA: TGTGCCAGCAACGAACAGGGGTACTACGAGCAGTACTTC.

This chain joins TRBV7-2 and TRBJ2-5, with 12 positions matching TRBD2. In germline, CDR1 is SGHTA, CDR2 FQGNSA. V was pared by 5 bases and J by 4 bases, with 8 bases of the junction left unmatched. This CDR3 is 16 amino acids long. CDR3 amino acids: CASSQRLAGAGETQYF. The CDR3 nucleotides are TGTGCCAGCAGCCAGCGACTAGCGGGAGCGGGAGAGACCCAGTACTTC.

There are a few counts of this clone. The chain combines TRBV29-1 with TRBJ2-1; D perhaps matches TRBD1 (5 bases). The CDR3 consists of 16 residues. V lost 3 bases, J lost 0 bases, and 15 bases lay in between. Germline CDR1 reads SQVTM; CDR2 reads ANQGSEA. The CDR3 here is CSVESMSRVSYNEQFF. The DNA of the CDR3 is TGCAGCGTTGAGTCTATGTCCAGGGTCTCCTACAATGAGCAGTTCTTC.

This clone was seen once. This chain links TRBV11-2 with TRBJ2-1; 8 nucleotides agree with TRBD1. Germline-derived CDR1 and CDR2 are SGHAT and FQNNGV. Losses at the gene ends were 1 base for V and 3 bases for J; bases not matched to a gene: 8. The length of the CDR3 is 17 residues. The CDR3 reads CASSLAGTGYLYNEQFF. The CDR3 DNA follows: TGTGCCAGCAGCTTAGCTGGGACAGGTTATCTCTACAATGAGCAGTTCTTC.

The chain uses TRBV10-1 and TRBJ2-5; D is possibly TRBD2 (5 bases). The CDR3 totals 15 residues. The ends were cut back, 2 bases at V and 1 base at J, with 11 bases in the middle. Looked up from germline, CDR1 is WNHNN and CDR2 is SYGVQD (reference sequence). CDR3: CASSETRRGQETQYF. The CDR3 coding sequence is TGCGCCAGCAGTGAGACCCGACGGGGCCAAGAGACCCAGTACTTC.

DNA for the CDR3: TGTGCCAGCAGTGGGGCGAGCATAAGCAATCAGCCCCAGCATTTT. This gives the protein CASSGASISNQPQHF. The V gene is TRBV2, the J gene TRBJ1-5; D unclear. Germline values: CDR1 SNHLY, CDR2 FYNNEI. The CDR3 spans 15 residues. Between the trimmed V and J ends, which lost 4 bases and 1 base, there was a span of 11 bases.

The V gene is TRBV7-9, the J gene TRBJ1-5, with D unresolved. Trimming took 5 bases from V and 4 from J, leaving 6 bases between them. CDR3 length equals 12 residues. The germline CDR1 and CDR2 sequences are SEHNR and FQNEAQ (reference sequence). CDR3: CASSRGNQPQHF. The CDR3 DNA reads as TGTGCCAGCAGCCGAGGGAATCAGCCCCAGCATTTT. The full variable domain, its missing parts supplied by reference TRBV7-9 and TRBJ1-5, is DTGVSQNPRHKITKRGQNVTFRCDPISEHNRLYWYRQTLGQGPEFLTYFQNEAQLEKSRLLSDRFSAERPKGSFSTLEIQRTEQGDSAMYLCASSRGNQPQHFGDGTRLSIL.

The CDR3 DNA reads TGTGCCACCAGCGGTAGACAGGGGGCGGAGACCCAGTACTTC. Its translation is CATSGRQGAETQYF. The chain links TRBV15 to TRBJ2-5, with TRBD1 identical over 10 bases. Trimming cost V 5 bases and J 5 bases; bases outside gene matches: 5. Germline lookup yields CDR1 LNHNV and CDR2 YYDKDF (reference sequence). The CDR3 loop spans 14 amino acids.

This rearrangement joins TRBV5-5 to TRBJ2-3, with D tentatively TRBD2 (5 bases). The CDR3 length is 14 residues. The V and J ends lost 4 bases and 0 bases respectively, with 9 bases between them. The germline V gene has CDR1 SGHKS and CDR2 YYEKEE (reference sequence). The CDR3 nucleotides read TGTGCCAGCAGCCAGCGGACTAGCACAGATACGCAGTATTTT. Translated: CASSQRTSTDTQYF.

The genes are TRBV30 and TRBJ1-4, with D possibly TRBD1 on 6 matching bases. Germline V gene lookup returns CDR1 GTSNPN and CDR2 SVGIG (reference sequence). This CDR3 comprises 16 residues. V lost 2 bases and J 8 bases, leaving 21 bases between the germline ends. The CDR3 loop reads CAWSPRPTGQREKLFF. The CDR3 DNA reads TGTGCCTGGAGTCCCCGCCCGACAGGCCAGAGGGAAAAACTGTTTTTT.

The rearrangement links TRBV6-1 to TRBJ2-2; TRBD2 aligns across 10 bases. The CDR3 has 15 residues. Germline V lookup: CDR1 MNHNS, CDR2 SASEGT. The junction had 4 bases not matched to a gene; V was cut back by 6 bases and J by 3 bases. The CDR3 sequence is CASRLAGDYTGELFF. The CDR3 nucleotides are TGTGCCAGCAGGCTAGCGGGAGATTACACCGGGGAGCTGTTTTTT.

V and J are TRBV20-1 and TRBJ2-5; D may be TRBD2 (6 bases). This CDR3 is 11 amino acids long. Germline V gives CDR1 DFQATT, CDR2 SNEGSKA (reference sequence). The CDR3 DNA is TGCAGCTACCCGGAGGGGGAGACCCAGTACTTC. Amino acid sequence: CSYPEGETQYF.

This clone was observed a handful of times. The chain joins TRBV5-4 to TRBJ2-5; 10 bases are shared with TRBD1. Germline V gene lookup returns CDR1 SGHNT and CDR2 YYREEE (reference sequence). Losses at the gene ends were 3 bases for V and 5 bases for J; bases not matched to a gene: 7. This CDR3 spans 15 amino acids. CDR3 sequence reads: CASSSQDRGDETQYF. In DNA form, the CDR3 reads TGTGCCAGCAGCTCCCAGGACAGGGGGGACGAGACCCAGTACTTC.

This clone was observed a few times. The chain carries TRBV7-8 and TRBJ1-2, with 9 bases fitting TRBD1. Germline CDR1 is SGHVS and CDR2 is FQNEAQ. The CDR3 spans 15 residues. The junction had 8 bases not matched to a gene; V was cut back by 5 bases and J by 4 bases. The CDR3 nucleotides read TGTGCCAGCAGCCTAAAATCGGGACAGGGCTATGGCTACACCTTC. The encoded protein is CASSLKSGQGYGYTF.

This chain connects TRBV4-3 to TRBJ2-2, with D possibly being TRBD1 (5 bases). V was trimmed by 4 bases and J by 7 bases, leaving 22 bases between them. There are 17 residues in the CDR3. Germline V gives CDR1 LGHNA, CDR2 YSLEER. For the CDR3, the DNA is TGCGCCAGCAGCCTCCTCTCAGGGTACCGTATGGACGGGGAGCTGTTTTTT. Translation gives CASSLLSGYRMDGELFF.

The chain recombines TRBV15 with TRBJ1-2; D not resolved. Per the germline V gene, CDR1 is LNHNV and CDR2 is YYDKDF (reference sequence). Between the trimmed V and J ends, which lost 1 base and 5 bases, there was a span of 17 bases. This CDR3 has 16 residues. The CDR3 sequence: CATSRVGTTGGYGYTF. In DNA, the CDR3 is TGTGCCACCAGCAGAGTTGGTACGACGGGAGGGTATGGCTACACCTTC.

The rearrangement uses TRBV15 and TRBJ2-1, with D possibly TRBD2 on 5 matching bases. The CDR3 sequence is 14 residues long. Between the trimmed V and J ends, which lost 8 bases and 12 bases, there was a span of 23 bases. The V gene's germline CDR1 is LNHNV and CDR2 YYDKDF (reference sequence). The CDR3 sequence: CATSAMNEDRGQFF. The CDR3 DNA reads as TGTGCCACCTCCGCTATGAACGAGGACCGGGGGCAGTTCTTC.

The chain has TRBV28 and TRBJ2-7; D is ambiguous. Germline CDR1 reads MDHEN; CDR2 reads SYDVKM. With 5 bases removed from V and 5 bases from J, the gap between germline ends came to 16 bases. The CDR3 runs 14 residues. The CDR3 reads CASSRPSEPHEQYF. The CDR3 DNA sequence: TGTGCCAGCAGTCGCCCCAGCGAGCCCCACGAGCAGTACTTC. The full variable domain, rest sourced from reference TRBV28 and TRBJ2-7, is DVKVTQSSRYLVKRTGEKVFLECVQDMDHENMFWYRQDPGLGLRLIYFSYDVKMKEKGDIPEGYSVSREKKERFSLILESASTNQTSMYLCASSRPSEPHEQYFGPGTRLTVT.

This clone has only one observation. The V gene is TRBV27, the J gene TRBJ2-1; D perhaps matches TRBD2 (6 bases). Germline-derived CDR1 and CDR2 are MNHEY and SMNVEV (reference sequence). Between the trimmed V and J ends, which lost 4 bases and 8 bases, there was a span of 18 bases. The CDR3 is made up of 15 amino acids. CDR3 protein: CASSSRDSSGYEQFF. The CDR3 nucleotides read TGTGCCAGCAGTTCCCGGGACTCCAGTGGCTATGAGCAGTTCTTC.

Notes on this clone: Different DNA sequences within this sample yield the same CDR3. The CDR3 DNA follows: TGCGCCAGCAGCTTGGGACAGTCCTACGAGCAGTACTTC. This translates into CASSLGQSYEQYF. The chain has TRBV5-1 and TRBJ2-7, with a tentative D call TRBD1 (5 bases). The CDR3 runs 13 residues. CDR1 is SGHRS, CDR2 YFSETQ, per germline. V was cut by 0 bases and J by 1 base, with 5 bases left in between. The complete variable domain, with remaining parts taken from reference TRBV5-1 and TRBJ2-7, reads KAGVTQTPRYLIKTRGQQVTLSCSPISGHRSVSWYQQTPGQGLQFLFEYFSETQRNKGNFPGRFSGRQFSNSRSEMNVSTLELGDSALYLCASSLGQSYEQYFGPGTRLTVT.

The V call is TRBV2, the J call TRBJ2-3; 7 nucleotides match TRBD1. V gave up 6 bases and J gave up 5 bases; unmatched junction bases: 11. The CDR3 is made up of 15 amino acids. Germline lookup yields CDR1 SNHLY and CDR2 FYNNEI. The DNA of the CDR3 is TGTGCCAGCAGACCGGACAGGAGCAACGTAGATACGCAGTATTTT. Translation gives CASRPDRSNVDTQYF.